These 31 T cell receptor beta chains share one sample of origin, sequenced in a study of blood T cells in healthy people across ages (dated by TCRdb to the mid-2010s). The receptor library was made with 5' RACE. The second PCR ran for about 6 to 11 cycles and used a J-beta primer mix along with a sample-barcoded 5' primer. TCRdb trimmed public reads at Q25 via fastp, called clones via MiXCR and kept in-frame beta chains. Each record represents a unique CDR3 protein, reported with the most common genes and DNA among its rows. For this sample the table gives approximately 2,000,000 distinct CDR3 sequences, of which around 42% were detected only once. The top ten hold about 23% of the sample. The sample consisted of blood. Receptor source: a human donor in good health.

This clonotype was counted a single time. The chain joins TRBV6-5 to TRBJ1-2; 8 bases agree with TRBD1. V lost 4 bases and J lost 4; bases outside the gene matches: 11. This CDR3 is built from 16 residues. Germline loops: CDR1 MNHEY, CDR2 SVGAGI. CDR3 protein: CASSSSQGDLGYGYTF. CDR3 sequence (DNA): TGTGCCAGCAGTTCCTCACAGGGGGACTTAGGCTATGGCTACACCTTC.

This clonotype has a handful of counts. The rearrangement joins TRBV20-1 to TRBJ2-1, with D possibly matching TRBD2 (6 bases). Trimming pared 6 bases from V and 3 bases from J, leaving 15 bases between. Per the germline V gene, CDR1 is DFQATT and CDR2 is SNEGSKA (reference sequence). The CDR3 runs to 14 residues. CDR3 sequence reads: CSAFLRGYYNEQFF. The CDR3 DNA is TGCAGTGCGTTCCTACGGGGGTACTACAATGAGCAGTTCTTC.

The V call is TRBV6-5, the J call TRBJ1-2; the match to TRBD1 covers 8 bases. After removal of 0 bases from V and 7 bases from J, the junction contained 13 bases not matched to a gene. The CDR3 runs 17 residues. The germline V gene has CDR1 MNHEY and CDR2 SVGAGI. The CDR3 protein is CASSYSPTGQGALGYTF. The CDR3 nucleotides are TGTGCCAGCAGTTACTCCCCCACCGGACAGGGAGCTCTTGGCTACACCTTC.

This chain links TRBV20-1 with TRBJ2-1, with a weak D call TRBD2 (5 bases). Germline lookup yields CDR1 DFQATT and CDR2 SNEGSKA (reference sequence). Trimming left V 5 bases short and J 7 bases short, with 15 bases between. The CDR3 spans 13 residues. The CDR3 reads CSAPLSGMNEQFF. CDR3 coding DNA: TGCAGTGCTCCCCTTTCGGGGATGAATGAGCAGTTCTTC.

The CDR3 loop is CATSDTGGGFYTGELFF. The CDR3, as DNA: TGTGCCACCAGTGATACAGGGGGCGGATTCTACACCGGGGAGCTGTTTTTT. This chain joins TRBV24-1 and TRBJ2-2, with 9 nucleotides matching TRBD1. Trimming took 3 bases from V and 3 from J; bases not matched to a gene: 7. The CDR3 has 17 amino acids. CDR1 and CDR2 from the germline V gene are KGHDR and SFDVKD.

This clonotype was detected only a few times. The gene calls are TRBV7-9 and TRBJ2-7; TRBD1 matches at 10 bases. Germline V lookup: CDR1 SEHNR, CDR2 FQNEAQ (reference sequence). The trim removed 1 base at V and 7 bases at J, leaving 10 bases unmatched. This CDR3 has 16 residues. The CDR3 protein is CASSLEIGGQGNEQYF. CDR3 coding DNA: TGTGCCAGCAGCTTAGAGATCGGGGGACAGGGGAATGAGCAGTACTTC.

In its sample, this clonotype was seen once. A much larger clone differs by one base, so this may be a read error. The CDR3 nucleotides are TGTGCCAGCAGCTCGGTAGGGGACAACACAGATACGCAGTATTTT. Translated: CASSSVGDNTDTQYF. The chain links TRBV5-4 to TRBJ2-3; D is perhaps TRBD1 (6 bases). The CDR3 extends over 15 amino acids. CDR1 is SGHNT and CDR2 is YYREEE in the germline V gene (reference sequence). V was trimmed by 3 bases and J by 2 bases, leaving 13 bases between them.

The J gene is TRBJ1-2, the V gene TRBV7-2; D is undetermined. Trimming pared 0 bases from V and 3 bases from J, leaving 5 bases between. This CDR3 is 13 amino acids long. CDR1 is SGHTA, CDR2 FQGNSA, per germline. The CDR3 sequence is CASSLALDYGYTF. The CDR3 nucleotides are TGTGCCAGCAGCTTAGCGCTGGACTATGGCTACACCTTC.

The chain couples TRBV4-3 to TRBJ2-4; perhaps D is TRBD1 or TRBD2 (7 bases each). The end of the DNA fits TRBJ2-5 better, so the J call may be wrong. CDR1 and CDR2 (germline): LGHNA, YSLEER. The CDR3 has 14 residues. In nucleotides, the CDR3 is TGCGCCAGCAGCCAAGATCTCAGGGGGGGGACCCAGTACTTC. Translating it yields CASSQDLRGGTQYF.

V usage is TRBV12-3 or TRBV12-4 and J usage is TRBJ1-6, with D perhaps TRBD1 (6 bases). V was shortened by 1 base and J by 6 bases, with 10 bases between the two germline ends. This CDR3 is built from 15 residues. The CDR3 here is CASSLVAGANSPLHF. The CDR3 nucleotides read TGTGCCAGCAGTTTAGTGGCAGGGGCTAATTCACCCCTCCACTTT.

In its sample, this clonotype was seen a few times. The rearrangement uses TRBV20-1 and TRBJ1-5; maybe TRBD1 (5 bases). The V and J ends lost 4 bases and 5 bases respectively, with 12 bases between them. The CDR3 runs to 13 residues. Germline lookup yields CDR1 DFQATT and CDR2 SNEGSKA (reference sequence). CDR3 nucleotide sequence: TGCAGTGCTACCAGAACGGGGGATCAGCCCCAGCATTTT. Translating gives CSATRTGDQPQHF.

The rearrangement uses TRBV7-2 and TRBJ2-1; 9 nucleotides agree with TRBD2. This CDR3 spans 15 amino acids. After removal of 3 bases from V and 7 bases from J, the junction contained 7 bases not matched to a gene. Germline lookup yields CDR1 SGHTA and CDR2 FQGNSA. DNA of the CDR3: TGTGCCAGCAGCTTCCCCAGCGGGGGGTTAAATGAGCAGTTCTTC. It codes for CASSFPSGGLNEQFF.

This clonotype was seen a few times. Written as DNA, the CDR3 is TGTGCCAGCAGCGTTGGACAGGCGATCGAGCCCCAGCATTTT. Translated, it gives CASSVGQAIEPQHF. The rearrangement joins TRBV2 to TRBJ1-5, with 7 bases matching TRBD1. CDR3 length: 14 amino acids. Unmatched junction bases numbered 10, after V lost 6 bases and J lost 8 bases. The V gene's germline CDR1 is SNHLY and CDR2 FYNNEI.

This clonotype was counted between two and nine times. The rearrangement joins TRBV6-2 or TRBV6-3 to TRBJ1-1; a weak D match, TRBD1 (6 bases). Germline V CDR1 and CDR2: MNHEY, SVGEGT. The germline V and J ends were trimmed by 2 bases and 1 base, with 8 bases remaining between them. The CDR3 is 14 residues long. The DNA for the CDR3 is TGTGCCAGCAGTTACAGACAGGCGAACACTGAAGCTTTCTTT. Amino acid sequence: CASSYRQANTEAFF.

Of note for this clonotype: A read error is possible here, since a much larger clone lies one base away. The V gene is TRBV29-1, the J gene TRBJ2-7, with TRBD1 matching over 12 bases. The CDR3 is 16 residues long. Germline V lookup: CDR1 SQVTM, CDR2 ANQGSEA. The CDR3 coding sequence is TGCGGCGTTGAGGGGTCCCCGGGACAGGGGGCAAGGGAGCAGTACTTC. Its protein product is CGVEGSPGQGAREQYF.

The chain has TRBV5-1 and TRBJ2-1; 10 bases map to TRBD1. Per the germline V gene, CDR1 is SGHRS and CDR2 is YFSETQ. The CDR3 consists of 16 residues. V was clipped by 1 base and J by 4 bases; unmatched bases: 5. The CDR3 region has the DNA TGCGCCAGCAGCTTGTCCGGGACAGGGGTGTACAATGAGCAGTTCTTC. The encoded protein is CASSLSGTGVYNEQFF.

The genes are TRBV12-3 or TRBV12-4 and TRBJ1-5; D is possibly TRBD1 (6 bases). This CDR3 comprises 15 residues. The germline V and J ends were trimmed by 3 bases and 9 bases, with 18 bases remaining between them. This CDR3 reads CASSFQLPQGGPQHF. The CDR3 DNA is TGTGCCAGCAGTTTTCAACTACCCCAAGGGGGGCCCCAGCATTTT.

The chain recombines TRBV28 with TRBJ1-6, with a weak D call TRBD1 (5 bases). V was clipped by 2 bases and J by 8 bases, with 13 bases between them. This CDR3 region has 15 residues. Per germline, CDR1 MDHEN and CDR2 SYDVKM. The DNA of the CDR3 is TGTGCCAGCAGTTTAGAAGACAGCGCCCATTCACCCCTCCACTTT. It encodes CASSLEDSAHSPLHF. The full variable domain, its missing parts supplied by reference TRBV28 and TRBJ1-6, is DVKVTQSSRYLVKRTGEKVFLECVQDMDHENMFWYRQDPGLGLRLIYFSYDVKMKEKGDIPEGYSVSREKKERFSLILESASTNQTSMYLCASSLEDSAHSPLHFGNGTRLTVT.

V usage is TRBV7-3 and J usage is TRBJ2-3, with a weak D call TRBD2 (5 bases). The germline CDR1 and CDR2 sequences are SGHTA and FQGTGA. V was trimmed by 4 bases and J by 6 bases, leaving 14 bases between them. The CDR3 loop spans 14 amino acids. CDR3 residues: CASSSQRGFDTQYF. Here the CDR3 DNA reads TGTGCCAGCAGCTCTCAGAGAGGGTTCGATACGCAGTATTTT.

The rearrangement links TRBV5-1 to TRBJ2-5, with 7 positions matching TRBD1. The CDR3 sequence is 16 residues long. The germline CDR1 and CDR2 sequences are SGHRS and YFSETQ. V dropped 4 bases and J dropped 3; count of bases not matched to a gene: 12. This chain's CDR3 is CASSALPTGREETQYF. CDR3 in DNA: TGCGCCAGCAGCGCACTCCCGACAGGGCGAGAAGAGACCCAGTACTTC.

This clonotype was detected a few times. V usage is TRBV4-2 and J usage is TRBJ2-1; 9 bases map to TRBD2. This CDR3 region has 18 residues. Germline V gene data show CDR1 as LGHNA and CDR2 as YNFKEQ. After removal of 1 base from V and 1 base from J, the junction contained 8 bases not matched to a gene. Here the CDR3 DNA reads TGTGCCAGCAGCCAAGTTCTGGGCGGGGGGGAGTCCTACAATGAGCAGTTCTTC. Residues: CASSQVLGGGESYNEQFF.

This clonotype was counted only a few times. The chain has TRBV6-6 and TRBJ2-3; 7 bases are shared with TRBD1. The ends lost 2 bases at V and 1 base at J; junction bases unmatched: 6. From germline, CDR1 is MNHNY and CDR2 SVGAGI (reference sequence). CDR3 length: 16 amino acids. Here the CDR3 DNA reads TGTGCCAGCAGTTACGTTAGGGGGCGAGGCACAGATACGCAGTATTTT. Protein: CASSYVRGRGTDTQYF.

V gene TRBV5-7 combines with J gene TRBJ1-1; D perhaps matches TRBD1 (5 bases). TRBV5-7 is an open reading frame whose function is uncertain. V was trimmed by 0 bases and J by 1 base, leaving 13 bases between them. The CDR3 has 16 residues. In nucleotides, the CDR3 is TGTGCCAGCAGCTTGGACCGGGGGGGATGGAACACTGAAGCTTTCTTT. Protein sequence: CASSLDRGGWNTEAFF.

This clonotype has only a few counts. The chain employs TRBV29-1 and TRBJ2-1; weak D call: TRBD1 (6 bases). CDR1 and CDR2 from the germline V gene are SQVTM and ANQGSEA. CDR3 length: 13 amino acids. Trimming stripped 4 bases from V and 4 bases from J, with 11 bases between. The CDR3 loop is CSVAGTPYNEQFF. The CDR3 nucleotides are TGCAGCGTTGCCGGGACACCTTACAATGAGCAGTTCTTC.

The chain is built from TRBV7-2 and TRBJ2-5; D might be TRBD2 (5 bases). Germline-derived CDR1 and CDR2 are SGHTA and FQGNSA. This CDR3 has 14 residues. Trimming took 6 bases from V and 0 from J, leaving 11 bases between them. Here the CDR3 DNA reads TGTGCCAGCAGTCATCGGGGTGACCAAGAGACCCAGTACTTC. This sequence encodes CASSHRGDQETQYF.

This chain joins TRBV7-2 and TRBJ1-4; D remains ambiguous. The ends were cut back, 5 bases at V and 1 base at J, with 8 bases in the middle. CDR3 length: 14 amino acids. Per the germline V gene, CDR1 is SGHTA and CDR2 is FQGNSA. In DNA form, the CDR3 reads TGTGCCAGCAGCAGAGTCGTAACTAATGAAAAACTGTTTTTT. Translating gives CASSRVVTNEKLFF.

The V gene is TRBV28, the J gene TRBJ1-2; possible D gene TRBD1, 5 bases. Per germline, CDR1 MDHEN and CDR2 SYDVKM. CDR3 length: 16 amino acids. Trimming shortened V by 5 bases and J by 3 bases, and 19 bases separated the two germline ends. CDR3 residues: CASSASMGGKDYGYTF. The DNA for the CDR3 is TGTGCCAGCAGTGCCTCGATGGGGGGTAAAGACTATGGCTACACCTTC.

The chain has TRBV4-3 and TRBJ2-5, with a weak D call TRBD2 (5 bases). The V and J ends lost 1 base and 1 base respectively, with 7 bases between them. CDR3 length: 14 amino acids. Germline values: CDR1 LGHNA, CDR2 YSLEER. The CDR3 protein is CASSQGTLQETQYF. In DNA form, the CDR3 reads TGCGCCAGCAGCCAAGGGACTCTCCAAGAGACCCAGTACTTC.

This chain joins TRBV24-1 and TRBJ1-4, with TRBD1 as a possible D gene (5 bases). The CDR3 consists of 15 residues. V was cut by 2 bases and J by 6 bases, with 12 bases left in between. Per germline, CDR1 KGHDR and CDR2 SFDVKD. The CDR3 DNA follows: TGTGCCACCAGTGATTCAGGGCATGGGGATGAAAAACTGTTTTTT. It is translated as CATSDSGHGDEKLFF.

This clonotype has only a few counts. J is TRBJ1-6 and V is TRBV20-1, with no clear D. Trimming pared 2 bases from V and 8 bases from J, leaving 10 bases between. Germline V gives CDR1 DFQATT, CDR2 SNEGSKA (reference sequence). The CDR3 is 13 amino acids. The CDR3 reads CSARTAWDSPLHF. In DNA form, the CDR3 reads TGCAGTGCTAGAACTGCATGGGATTCACCCCTCCACTTT.

This clonotype was seen more than once but under ten times. The chain joins TRBV6-4 to TRBJ2-3; 10 bases map to TRBD1. V lost 0 bases and J lost 4; bases outside the gene matches: 1. The CDR3 has 15 amino acids. Germline V CDR1 and CDR2: MRHNA, SNTAGT. Written as DNA, the CDR3 is TGTGCCAGCAGTGACTCGACAGGGGGCGCAGATACGCAGTATTTT. Translated, it gives CASSDSTGGADTQYF.